This T cell receptor beta chain was identified in a study of PD-1 blockade in mismatch repair-deficient tumors. Study outcomes and limitations: After pembrolizumab, tumor-resident clones rose rapidly, then generally contracted before radiologic responses.

PCR or immunohistochemistry showed mismatch repair deficiency in every enrolled patient. The TCR-sequenced patients were a few responders to pembrolizumab. With respect to this clone: What it binds is unknown.

Assay used: immunoSEQ multiplex PCR; TCRdb lists only in-frame clones, some missing. The sample carries tens of thousands of clones, approximately 78% recorded once. Germline CDR1 SGHNT, CDR2 YYREEE (reference sequence). The CDR3 length is 15 residues. The ends were cut back, 5 bases at V and 6 bases at J, with 21 bases in the middle. The material sequenced was peripheral blood, taken 4 weeks after starting pembrolizumab. The TCR sequence derives from an adult with mismatch repair-deficient cancer. The genes are TRBV5-4 and TRBJ2-7, with no clear D. DNA for the CDR3: TGTGCCAGCAGTTTAAACCTTGGGGAATCGAGCGAGCAGTACTTC. This translates into CASSLNLGESSEQYF.